One and the same sample provided the 23 T cell receptor beta chains below, sequenced in a study of T cell changes during pregnancy in multiple sclerosis. The protocol was immunoSEQ multiplex PCR, while the TCRdb copy is restricted to in-frame clones and leaves out a portion. The sample includes tens of thousands of clones, about nine tenths seen only once; the top ten take 0.45% to 0.6%. Specimen: CD4+ T cells from peripheral blood mononuclear cells, collected in the third trimester of pregnancy. Receptor source: a female donor with multiple sclerosis, enrolled in a pregnancy study.

Here the CDR3 DNA reads TGTGCCAGCAGGAGGGATAGCAATCAGCCCCAGCATTTT. Translation: CASRRDSNQPQHF. The genes are TRBV27 and TRBJ1-5; the D is unclear. The CDR3 runs to 13 residues. Germline assignment: CDR1 MNHEY and CDR2 SMNVEV (reference sequence). V gave up 6 bases and J gave up 0 bases, with 6 bases separating them.

The chain carries TRBV4-1 and TRBJ1-2; D is unresolved. Germline values: CDR1 MGHRA, CDR2 YSYEKL. Trimming left V 3 bases short and J 5 bases short, with 25 bases between. The CDR3 covers 18 residues. This CDR3 reads CASSHQTRRAADGYGYTF. DNA for the CDR3: TGCGCCAGCAGCCACCAGACAAGACGAGCGGCCGACGGATATGGCTACACCTTC.

The genes are TRBV2 and TRBJ1-2; no reliable D call. This CDR3 is built from 11 residues. Germline V CDR1 and CDR2: SNHLY, FYNNEI. Trimming took off 4 bases at V and 8 bases at J, with 8 bases between the two ends. The CDR3 loop reads CASSGRRGYTF. The CDR3 nucleotides read TGTGCCAGCAGTGGTAGAAGAGGCTACACCTTC.

The J gene is TRBJ2-5, the V gene TRBV5-1; 11 nucleotides align to TRBD2. Trimming at V came to 0 bases and at J to 5 bases, leaving 9 bases not matched to a gene. Germline V gene data show CDR1 as SGHRS and CDR2 as YFSETQ. The CDR3 is 17 residues long. The CDR3 coding sequence is TGCGCCAGCAGCTTGGTTGTAGTAGCGGGGGGGCAGGAGACCCAGTACTTC. It codes for CASSLVVVAGGQETQYF.

This rearrangement joins TRBV7-6 to TRBJ1-3, with TRBD1 identical over 7 bases. The CDR3 has 16 residues. Germline CDR1 and CDR2: SGHVS and FNYEAQ. V lost 2 bases, J lost 4 bases, and 8 bases stayed unmatched. In DNA form, the CDR3 reads TGTGCCAGCAGCTTAAGGGGGCTAGAACCAGGAAACACCATATATTTT. This gives the protein CASSLRGLEPGNTIYF.

This clone was counted once. The chain links TRBV5-1 to TRBJ2-5; 16 nucleotides match TRBD2. Trimming took 5 bases from V and 5 from J; bases not matched to a gene: 9. CDR1 is SGHRS, CDR2 YFSETQ, per germline. The CDR3 loop spans 17 amino acids. CDR3 coding DNA: TGCGCCAGCAGAGCGGGGACTAGCGGGGGGGCATGGGAGACCCAGTACTTC. As protein: CASRAGTSGGAWETQYF. Combining the CDR3 with reference TRBV5-1 and TRBJ2-5 gives the whole variable domain KAGVTQTPRYLIKTRGQQVTLSCSPISGHRSVSWYQQTPGQGLQFLFEYFSETQRNKGNFPGRFSGRQFSNSRSEMNVSTLELGDSALYLCASRAGTSGGAWETQYFGPGTRLLVL.

Only one count was recorded for this clone. The V gene is TRBV27, the J gene TRBJ1-1; TRBD1 matches at 7 bases. The J segment lost 1 base and the V segment lost 2 bases, leaving 10 bases of the junction unmatched. The CDR3 loop spans 17 amino acids. Germline V CDR1 and CDR2: MNHEY, SMNVEV (reference sequence). CDR3 coding DNA: TGTGCCAGCAGTTTAATGAGGGGGCGTAGGGAGAACACTGAAGCTTTCTTT. Its translation is CASSLMRGRRENTEAFF.

This clone was found once. The genes are TRBV2 and TRBJ2-1; 7 bases are a match to TRBD1. Looked up from germline, CDR1 is SNHLY and CDR2 is FYNNEI. The length of the CDR3 is 15 residues. V trimming: 7 bases; J trimming: 4 bases; junction bases outside the gene matches: 10. The CDR3, as DNA: TGTGCCAGCAACCCAGGGGGTATCACGTACAATGAGCAGTTCTTC. Amino acid sequence: CASNPGGITYNEQFF.

This sequence joins TRBV5-6 and TRBJ1-2, with D possibly TRBD1 on 5 matching bases. V lost 3 bases and J lost 8, with 17 bases in between. The CDR3 length is 14 residues. CDR1 SGHDT and CDR2 YYEEEE come from the germline V gene. This CDR3 reads CASSSGGFFEGYTF. CDR3 DNA sequence: TGTGCCAGCAGCTCGGGGGGTTTCTTCGAGGGCTACACCTTC.

The rearrangement links TRBV18 to TRBJ2-1, with a possible D match to TRBD2 (6 bases). The germline gives CDR1 KGHSH, CDR2 LQKENI. This CDR3 region has 15 residues. The V end lost 2 bases, the J end lost 0 bases, and 8 bases lay between the germline ends. The CDR3 loop reads CASSPYGGSYNEQFF. The CDR3 DNA reads as TGTGCCAGCTCACCATACGGGGGCTCCTACAATGAGCAGTTCTTC.

This rearrangement joins TRBV7-6 to TRBJ2-4, with 9 positions matching TRBD2. The ends lost 5 bases at V and 7 bases at J; junction bases unmatched: 9. CDR3 length: 15 amino acids. Per germline, CDR1 SGHVS and CDR2 FNYEAQ. The CDR3 bases are TGTGCCAGCAGCGGGATCGCTAGCGGGGCGAACATTCAGTACTTC. It is translated as CASSGIASGANIQYF.

This sequence joins TRBV6-1 and TRBJ2-3; TRBD1 might be the D (6 bases). V was trimmed by 3 bases and J by 6 bases, leaving 13 bases between them. Germline CDR1 MNHNS, CDR2 SASEGT. This CDR3 comprises 14 residues. The CDR3 reads CASSDQGPRDTQYF. DNA of the CDR3: TGTGCCAGCAGTGATCAGGGGCCCAGGGATACGCAGTATTTT.

V and J are TRBV11-2 and TRBJ2-1; 8 bases fit TRBD2. Germline trimming cut 6 bases from V and 3 bases from J; bases unmatched to any gene: 7. The germline V gene has CDR1 SGHAT and CDR2 FQNNGV. The CDR3 totals 15 residues. The CDR3 nucleotides read TGTGCCAGCAGTTCTATAGCGGGGAACTACAATGAGCAGTTCTTC. It codes for CASSSIAGNYNEQFF.

The chain carries TRBV11-2 and TRBJ1-6; TRBD1 aligns across 7 bases. The V and J ends lost 6 bases and 7 bases, in that order; junction bases with no gene match: 9. CDR1 and CDR2 from the germline V gene are SGHAT and FQNNGV. This CDR3 region has 15 residues. The CDR3 sequence: CASSLGQTLNSPLHF. In DNA, the CDR3 is TGTGCCAGCAGTCTGGGACAGACACTGAATTCACCCCTCCACTTT.

The J gene is TRBJ2-1, the V gene TRBV14; D unresolved. Trimming pared 0 bases from V and 8 bases from J, leaving 17 bases between. The CDR3 covers 16 residues. The germline gives CDR1 SGHDN, CDR2 FVKESK. The CDR3 bases are TGTGCCAGCAGCCAAGAAGGCTCTACAGACCAAGATGAGCAGTTCTTC. Translating gives CASSQEGSTDQDEQFF. Based on the CDR3 plus reference TRBV14 and TRBJ2-1, the full variable domain is EAGVTQFPSHSVIEKGQTVTLRCDPISGHDNLYWYRRVMGKEIKFLLHFVKESKQDESGMPNNRFLAERTGGTYSTLKVQPAELEDSGVYFCASSQEGSTDQDEQFFGPGTRLTVL.

This sequence joins TRBV11-2 and TRBJ2-3; D gene uncertain. The germline gives CDR1 SGHAT, CDR2 FQNNGV. This CDR3 has 12 amino acids. V was pared by 6 bases and J by 2 bases, with 6 bases between. In DNA, the CDR3 is TGTGCCAGCAGTCCCTCCACAGATACGCAGTATTTT. This sequence encodes CASSPSTDTQYF.

The chain uses TRBV10-2 and TRBJ1-5, with D possibly TRBD1 on 5 matching bases. Trimming cost V 8 bases and J 5 bases, with 13 bases left between them. From germline, CDR1 is WSHSY and CDR2 SAAADI. CDR3 length equals 13 residues. The CDR3 region is CASGTTGDQPQHF. Here the CDR3 DNA reads TGCGCCAGCGGGACGACGGGGGATCAGCCCCAGCATTTT.

The rearrangement links TRBV7-8 to TRBJ2-1; 10 bases are a match to TRBD1. Germline-derived CDR1 and CDR2 are SGHVS and FQNEAQ. This CDR3 region has 17 residues. V was clipped by 1 base and J by 1 base; unmatched bases: 4. The CDR3 nucleotides read TGTGCCAGCAGCTTAGGGCCGGGACAGGGGTCCTACAATGAGCAGTTCTTC. Translating gives CASSLGPGQGSYNEQFF. Filled out from reference TRBV7-8 and TRBJ2-1, the complete variable domain reads GAGVSQSPRYKVAKRGQDVALRCDPISGHVSLFWYQQALGQGPEFLTYFQNEAQLDKSGLPSDRFFAERPEGSVSTLKIQRTQQEDSAVYLCASSLGPGQGSYNEQFFGPGTRLTVL.

The rearrangement links TRBV30 to TRBJ2-3; TRBD2 might be the D (5 bases). Per germline, CDR1 GTSNPN and CDR2 SVGIG (reference sequence). The CDR3 loop spans 12 amino acids. With 2 bases removed from V and 4 bases from J, the gap between germline ends came to 7 bases. Here the CDR3 reads CAWSPGSDTQYF. The CDR3 region has the DNA TGTGCCTGGAGTCCGGGGTCAGATACGCAGTATTTT.

The V and J genes are TRBV7-9 and TRBJ1-4, with TRBD1 as a possible D gene (5 bases). This CDR3 contains 15 residues. V shed 5 bases and J shed 8 bases, with 18 bases lying between them. Germline lookup yields CDR1 SEHNR and CDR2 FQNEAQ (reference sequence). CDR3 loop: CASSPKGGGGEKLFF. DNA of the CDR3: TGTGCCAGCAGCCCGAAAGGCGGGGGAGGCGAAAAACTGTTTTTT.

The gene calls are TRBV7-2 and TRBJ2-3; tentatively, D is TRBD1 (5 bases). Trimming took 7 bases from V and 7 from J, leaving 15 bases between them. Germline V gives CDR1 SGHTA, CDR2 FQGNSA. This CDR3 comprises 13 residues. The CDR3 sequence is CASTRFQGNTQYF. The CDR3 DNA is TGTGCCAGCACCAGGTTCCAGGGAAATACGCAGTATTTT.

This clone turned up a few times. V and J are TRBV5-4 and TRBJ1-1; TRBD1 is a possible D gene (5 bases). This CDR3 has 17 residues. The germline V gene encodes CDR1 SGHNT and CDR2 YYREEE (reference sequence). V shed 1 base and J shed 1 base, with 17 bases lying between them. CDR3 in DNA: TGTGCCAGCAGCTTGAAGGTGTCAGGGATACCGAACACTGAAGCTTTCTTT. Protein product: CASSLKVSGIPNTEAFF. Full variable domain (missing parts from reference TRBV5-4 and TRBJ1-1): ETGVTQSPTHLIKTRGQQVTLRCSSQSGHNTVSWYQQALGQGPQFIFQYYREEENGRGNFPPRFSGLQFPNYSSELNVNALELDDSALYLCASSLKVSGIPNTEAFFGQGTRLTVV.

This clone was counted only a few times. The chain couples TRBV4-1 to TRBJ1-6, with a weak D call TRBD1 (5 bases). Germline V CDR1 and CDR2: MGHRA, YSYEKL. The germline V and J ends were trimmed by 4 bases and 7 bases, with 14 bases remaining between them. The CDR3 is made up of 15 amino acids. The CDR3 DNA is TGCGCCAGCAGCCTCCGGTCGGGGGAGAATTCACCCCTCCACTTT. It codes for CASSLRSGENSPLHF.